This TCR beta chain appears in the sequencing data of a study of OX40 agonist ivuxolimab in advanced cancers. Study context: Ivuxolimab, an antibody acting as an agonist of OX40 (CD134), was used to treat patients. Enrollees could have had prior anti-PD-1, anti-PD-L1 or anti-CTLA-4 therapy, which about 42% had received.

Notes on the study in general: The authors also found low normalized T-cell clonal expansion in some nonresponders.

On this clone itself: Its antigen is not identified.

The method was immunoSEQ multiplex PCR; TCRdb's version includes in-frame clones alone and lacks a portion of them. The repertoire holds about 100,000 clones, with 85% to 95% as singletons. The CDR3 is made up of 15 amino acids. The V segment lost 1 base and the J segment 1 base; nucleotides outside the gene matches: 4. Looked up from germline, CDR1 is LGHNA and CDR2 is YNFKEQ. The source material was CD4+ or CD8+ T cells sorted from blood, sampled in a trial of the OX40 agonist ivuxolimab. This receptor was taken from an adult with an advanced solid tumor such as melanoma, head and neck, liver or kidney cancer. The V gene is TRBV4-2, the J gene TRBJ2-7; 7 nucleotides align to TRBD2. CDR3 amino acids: CASSQAASGSYEQYF. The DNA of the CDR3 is TGTGCCAGCAGCCAAGCGGCTAGCGGATCCTACGAGCAGTACTTC.